The sequence of this T cell receptor (beta chain) was determined in a study of cytomegalovirus exposure and HLA in healthy donors. Across the whole study: An analysis done earlier identified about 120 million unique TCR beta sequences from 200 million or so T cells. Study-wide findings and caveats: Previously analyzed data showed that most TCR beta V segments were productive at a frequency of about 90% or about 30%. The authors later found most CMV-associated TCR beta chains appeared HLA-restricted. Associated with cytomegalovirus, according to the listing, were some 150 TCR beta chains.

Comments on this clone: Its antigen is not known.

The CDR3 is 16 amino acids. Germline CDR1 reads MNHNS; CDR2 reads SASEGT. Trimming pared 2 bases from V and 3 bases from J, leaving 14 bases between. PCR involved 60 Vbeta and 13 Jbeta primers. Assay used: immunoSEQ multiplex PCR; TCRdb lists only in-frame clones, some missing. The sample consists of 190,000 or so clones, under 90% of them appearing once. Sequencing used PBMCs. This chain joins TRBV6-1 and TRBJ1-5; no clear D gene. The receptor comes from a boy between 2 and 10 years old in good health and CMV-seronegative. The CDR3 here is CASSESGRRINQPQHF. The CDR3 nucleotides read TGTGCCAGCAGTGAATCTGGGAGGAGGATCAATCAGCCCCAGCATTTT.